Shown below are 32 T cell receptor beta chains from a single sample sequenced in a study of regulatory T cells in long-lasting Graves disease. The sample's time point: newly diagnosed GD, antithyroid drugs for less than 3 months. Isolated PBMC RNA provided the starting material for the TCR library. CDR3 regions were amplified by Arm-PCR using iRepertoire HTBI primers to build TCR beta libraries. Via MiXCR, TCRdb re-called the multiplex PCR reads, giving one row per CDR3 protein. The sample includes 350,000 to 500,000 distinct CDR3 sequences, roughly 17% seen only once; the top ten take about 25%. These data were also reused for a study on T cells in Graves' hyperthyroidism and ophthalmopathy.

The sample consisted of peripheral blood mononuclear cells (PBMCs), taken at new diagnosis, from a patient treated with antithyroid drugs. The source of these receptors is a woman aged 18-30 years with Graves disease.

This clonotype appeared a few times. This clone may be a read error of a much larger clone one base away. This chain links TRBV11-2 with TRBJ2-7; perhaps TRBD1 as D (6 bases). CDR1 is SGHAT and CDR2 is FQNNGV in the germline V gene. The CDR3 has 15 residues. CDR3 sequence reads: CASSPLQGTGYGQYF. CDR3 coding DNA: TGTGCCAGCAGCCCCCTACAGGGTACGGGGTACGGGCAGTACTTC.

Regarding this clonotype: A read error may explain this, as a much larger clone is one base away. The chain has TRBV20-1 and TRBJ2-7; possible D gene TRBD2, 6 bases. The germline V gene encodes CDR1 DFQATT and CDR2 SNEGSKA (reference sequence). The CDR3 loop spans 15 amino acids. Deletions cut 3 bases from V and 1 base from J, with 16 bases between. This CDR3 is CSARGTPGGSYEQYF. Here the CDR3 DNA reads TGCAGTGCTAGGGGCACTCCCGGGGGTTCCTACGAGCAGTACTTC.

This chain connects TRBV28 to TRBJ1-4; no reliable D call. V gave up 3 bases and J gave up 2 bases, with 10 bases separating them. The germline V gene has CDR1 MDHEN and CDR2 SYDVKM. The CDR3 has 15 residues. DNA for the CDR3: TGTGCCAGCAGTTTGATTGGACTGACTAATGAAAAACTGTTTTTT. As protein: CASSLIGLTNEKLFF.

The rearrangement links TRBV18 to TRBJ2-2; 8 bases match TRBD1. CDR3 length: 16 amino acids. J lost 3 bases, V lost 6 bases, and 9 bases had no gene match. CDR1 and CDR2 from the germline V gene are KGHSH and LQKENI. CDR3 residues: CASSPPTGADTGELFF. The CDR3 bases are TGTGCCAGCTCCCCTCCGACAGGGGCGGACACCGGGGAGCTGTTTTTT.

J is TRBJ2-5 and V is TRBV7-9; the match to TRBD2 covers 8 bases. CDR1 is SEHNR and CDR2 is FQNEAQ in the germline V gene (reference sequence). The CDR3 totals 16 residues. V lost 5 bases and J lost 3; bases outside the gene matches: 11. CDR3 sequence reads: CASSPQLAELKETQYF. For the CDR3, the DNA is TGTGCCAGCAGCCCCCAACTAGCGGAGTTGAAAGAGACCCAGTACTTC.

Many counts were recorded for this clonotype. CDR3: CASSLLPGQITEAFF. CDR3 sequence (DNA): TGTGCCAGCAGCTTATTGCCGGGACAAATCACTGAAGCTTTCTTT. The chain uses TRBV7-2 and TRBJ1-1, with TRBD1 as a possible D gene (6 bases). CDR3 size: 15 residues. Trimming pared 2 bases from V and 4 bases from J, leaving 14 bases between. Germline-derived CDR1 and CDR2 are SGHTA and FQGNSA.

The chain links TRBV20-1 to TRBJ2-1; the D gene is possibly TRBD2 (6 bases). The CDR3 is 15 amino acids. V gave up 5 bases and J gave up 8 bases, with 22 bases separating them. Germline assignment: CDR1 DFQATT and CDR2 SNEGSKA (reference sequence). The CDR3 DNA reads TGCAGTGCTCCGAACCCGGGACTCGGAGTCGATGAGCAGTTCTTC. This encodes CSAPNPGLGVDEQFF.

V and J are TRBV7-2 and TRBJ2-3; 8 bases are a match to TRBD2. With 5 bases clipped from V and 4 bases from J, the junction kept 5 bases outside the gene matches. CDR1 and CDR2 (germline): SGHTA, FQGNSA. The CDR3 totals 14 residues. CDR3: CASSPGLESDTQYF. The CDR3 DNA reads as TGTGCCAGCAGCCCGGGACTAGAATCAGATACGCAGTATTTT.

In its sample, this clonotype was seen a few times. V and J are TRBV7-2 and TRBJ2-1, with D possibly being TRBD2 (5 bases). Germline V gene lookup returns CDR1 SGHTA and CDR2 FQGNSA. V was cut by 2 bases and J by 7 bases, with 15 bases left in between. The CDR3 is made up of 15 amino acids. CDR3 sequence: CASSLYLLTGNEQFF. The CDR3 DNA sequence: TGTGCCAGCAGCTTATATTTATTGACGGGAAATGAGCAGTTCTTC.

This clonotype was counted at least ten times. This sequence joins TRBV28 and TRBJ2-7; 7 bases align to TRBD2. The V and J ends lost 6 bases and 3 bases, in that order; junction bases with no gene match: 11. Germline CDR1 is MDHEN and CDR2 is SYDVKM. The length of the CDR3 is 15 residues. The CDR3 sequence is CASRWVTGGSYEQYF. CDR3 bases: TGTGCCAGCAGATGGGTTACGGGAGGAAGCTACGAGCAGTACTTC.

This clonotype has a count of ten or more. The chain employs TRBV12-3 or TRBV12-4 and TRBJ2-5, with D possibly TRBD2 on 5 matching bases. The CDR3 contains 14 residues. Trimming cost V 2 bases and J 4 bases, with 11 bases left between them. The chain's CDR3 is CASSLRGGLETQYF. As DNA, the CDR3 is TGTGCCAGCAGTTTACGGGGTGGACTAGAGACCCAGTACTTC.

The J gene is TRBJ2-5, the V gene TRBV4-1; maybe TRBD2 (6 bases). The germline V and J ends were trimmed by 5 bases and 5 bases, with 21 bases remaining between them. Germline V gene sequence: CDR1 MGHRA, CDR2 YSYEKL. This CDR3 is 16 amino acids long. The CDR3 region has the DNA TGCGCCAGCAGCGCTTCTCCCCTCGGCGGGGTGGAGACCCAGTACTTC. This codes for CASSASPLGGVETQYF.

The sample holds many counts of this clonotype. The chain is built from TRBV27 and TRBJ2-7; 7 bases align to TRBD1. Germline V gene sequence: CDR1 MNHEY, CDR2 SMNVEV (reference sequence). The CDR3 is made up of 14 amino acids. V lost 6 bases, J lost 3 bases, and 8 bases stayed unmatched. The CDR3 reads CASSPTGDLYEQYF. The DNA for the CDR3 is TGTGCCAGCAGCCCTACAGGGGACCTCTACGAGCAGTACTTC.

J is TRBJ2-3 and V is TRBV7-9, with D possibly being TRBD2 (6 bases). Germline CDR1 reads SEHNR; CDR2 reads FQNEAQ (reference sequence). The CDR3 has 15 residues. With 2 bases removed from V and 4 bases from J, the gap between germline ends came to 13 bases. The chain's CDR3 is CASSLISPGADTQYF. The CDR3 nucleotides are TGTGCCAGCAGCTTAATTTCCCCGGGGGCAGATACGCAGTATTTT.

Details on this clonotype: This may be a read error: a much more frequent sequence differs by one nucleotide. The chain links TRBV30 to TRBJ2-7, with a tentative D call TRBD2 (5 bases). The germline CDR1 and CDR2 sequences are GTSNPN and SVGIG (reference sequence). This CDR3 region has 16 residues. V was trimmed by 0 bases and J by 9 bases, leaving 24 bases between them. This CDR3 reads CAWSVRGLAPNHGQYF. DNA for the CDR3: TGTGCCTGGAGTGTACGGGGATTGGCTCCGAACCACGGGCAGTACTTC.

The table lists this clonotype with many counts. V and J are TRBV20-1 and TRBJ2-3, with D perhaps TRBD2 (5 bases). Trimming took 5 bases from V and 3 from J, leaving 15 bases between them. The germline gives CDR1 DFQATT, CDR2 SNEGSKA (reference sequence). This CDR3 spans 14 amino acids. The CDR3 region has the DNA TGCAGTGCTGAGGACCCCGGCGGGACAGATACGCAGTATTTT. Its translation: CSAEDPGGTDTQYF.

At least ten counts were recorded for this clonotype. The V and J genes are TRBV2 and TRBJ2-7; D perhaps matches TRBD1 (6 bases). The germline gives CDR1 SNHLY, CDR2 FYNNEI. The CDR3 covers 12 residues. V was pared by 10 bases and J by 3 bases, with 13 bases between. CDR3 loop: CATKGVVYEQYF. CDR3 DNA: TGTGCCACTAAGGGGGTTGTCTACGAGCAGTACTTC.

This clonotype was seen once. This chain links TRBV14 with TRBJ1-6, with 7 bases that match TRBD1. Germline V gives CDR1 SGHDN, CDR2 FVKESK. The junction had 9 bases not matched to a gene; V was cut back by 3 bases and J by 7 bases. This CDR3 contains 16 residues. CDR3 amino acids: CASSHPRTGRNSPLHF. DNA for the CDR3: TGTGCCAGCAGCCATCCCCGGACAGGACGGAATTCACCCCTCCACTTT.

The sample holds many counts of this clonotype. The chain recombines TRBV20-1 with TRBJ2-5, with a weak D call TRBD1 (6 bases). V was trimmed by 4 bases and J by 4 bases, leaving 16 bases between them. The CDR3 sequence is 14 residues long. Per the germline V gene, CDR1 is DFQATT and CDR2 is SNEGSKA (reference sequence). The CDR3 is CSAMDRGAGETQYF. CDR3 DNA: TGCAGTGCTATGGACAGAGGGGCAGGAGAGACCCAGTACTTC.

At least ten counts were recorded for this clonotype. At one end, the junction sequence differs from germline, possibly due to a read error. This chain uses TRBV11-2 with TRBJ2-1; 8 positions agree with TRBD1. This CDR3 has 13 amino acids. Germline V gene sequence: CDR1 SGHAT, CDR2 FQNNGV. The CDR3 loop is CASSGGQGGEQFF. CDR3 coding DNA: TGCGCCAGCAGTGGTGGACAGGGAGGTGAGCAGTTCTTC.

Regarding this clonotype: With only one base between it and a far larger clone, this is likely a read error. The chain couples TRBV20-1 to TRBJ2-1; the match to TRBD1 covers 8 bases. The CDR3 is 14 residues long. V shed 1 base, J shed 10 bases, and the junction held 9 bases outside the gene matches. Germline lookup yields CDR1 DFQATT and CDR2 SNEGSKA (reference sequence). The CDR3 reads CSARAFQGAYEQFF. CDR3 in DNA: TGCAGTGCTAGAGCCTTTCAGGGGGCCTACGAGCAGTTCTTC.

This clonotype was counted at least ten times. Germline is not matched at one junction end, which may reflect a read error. The CDR3 sequence: CASSLSAGTTNTQYF. The DNA for the CDR3 is TGTGCCAGCAGTTTATCGGCGGGAACCACAAATACGCAGTATTTT. The J gene is TRBJ2-3, the V gene TRBV27; D might be TRBD2 (6 bases). CDR3 length equals 15 residues. Germline lookup yields CDR1 MNHEY and CDR2 SMNVEV (reference sequence).

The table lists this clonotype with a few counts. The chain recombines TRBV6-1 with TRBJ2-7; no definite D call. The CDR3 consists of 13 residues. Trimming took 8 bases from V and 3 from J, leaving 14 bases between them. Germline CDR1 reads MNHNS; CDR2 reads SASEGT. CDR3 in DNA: TGTGCCAGCCCCACCGATGGGGTCTACGAGCAGTACTTC. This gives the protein CASPTDGVYEQYF.

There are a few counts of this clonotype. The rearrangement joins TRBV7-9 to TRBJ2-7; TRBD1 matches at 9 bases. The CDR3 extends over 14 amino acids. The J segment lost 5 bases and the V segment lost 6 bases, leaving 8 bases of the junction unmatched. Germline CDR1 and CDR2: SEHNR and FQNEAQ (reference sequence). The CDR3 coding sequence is TGTGCCAGCAGAGCCGGGACAGGGCGTCACGAGCAGTACTTC. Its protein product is CASRAGTGRHEQYF.

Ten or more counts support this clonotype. The CDR3 coding sequence is TGTGCCAGCAGCAAGGGGGAAACTAGCACAGATACGCAGTATTTT. This encodes CASSKGETSTDTQYF. The genes are TRBV28 and TRBJ2-3; D is possibly TRBD1 (6 bases). Germline lookup yields CDR1 MDHEN and CDR2 SYDVKM. CDR3 length equals 15 residues. V was trimmed by 6 bases and J by 0 bases, leaving 13 bases between them.

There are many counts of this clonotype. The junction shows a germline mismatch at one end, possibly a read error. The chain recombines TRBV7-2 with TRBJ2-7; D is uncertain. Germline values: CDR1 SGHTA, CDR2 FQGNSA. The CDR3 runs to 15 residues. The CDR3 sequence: CASILRTEIGYEQYF. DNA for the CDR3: TGTGCCAGCATCTTAAGAACGGAGATCGGTTACGAGCAGTACTTC.

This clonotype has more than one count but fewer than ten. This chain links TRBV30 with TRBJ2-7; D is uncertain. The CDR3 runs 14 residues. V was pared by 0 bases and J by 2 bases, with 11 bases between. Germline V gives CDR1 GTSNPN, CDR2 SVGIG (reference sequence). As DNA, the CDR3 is TGTGCCTGGAGTGTACCCCCCGTAACCTACGAGCAGTACTTC. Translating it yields CAWSVPPVTYEQYF.

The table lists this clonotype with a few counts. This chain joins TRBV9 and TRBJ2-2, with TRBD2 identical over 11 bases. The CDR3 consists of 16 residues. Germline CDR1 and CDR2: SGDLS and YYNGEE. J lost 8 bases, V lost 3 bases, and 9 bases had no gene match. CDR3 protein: CASSGHSGRALGELFF. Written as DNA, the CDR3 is TGTGCCAGCAGCGGACATAGCGGGAGGGCCTTGGGGGAGCTGTTTTTT.

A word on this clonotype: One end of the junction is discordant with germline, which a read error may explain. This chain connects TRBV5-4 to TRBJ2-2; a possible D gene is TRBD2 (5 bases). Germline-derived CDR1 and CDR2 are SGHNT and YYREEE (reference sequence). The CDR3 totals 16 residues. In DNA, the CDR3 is TGTGCCAGCAGCTTTTCACTGAGCGGAAACACCGGGGAGCCGTTTTTT. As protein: CASSFSLSGNTGEPFF.

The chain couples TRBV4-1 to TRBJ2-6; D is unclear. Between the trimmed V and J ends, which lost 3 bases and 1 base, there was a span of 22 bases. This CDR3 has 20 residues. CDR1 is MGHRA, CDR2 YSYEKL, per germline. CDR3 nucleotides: TGCGCCAGCAGCCAGTTCGGGCCGGAAGGAATTTTGTCTGGGGCCAACGTCCTGACTTTC. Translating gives CASSQFGPEGILSGANVLTF.

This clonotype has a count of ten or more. The CDR3 loop is CASSWGTPVRDEQFF. CDR3 in DNA: TGCGCCAGCAGCTGGGGGACTCCCGTTAGGGATGAGCAGTTCTTC. This rearrangement joins TRBV5-1 to TRBJ2-1; a weak D match, TRBD2 (6 bases). V was pared by 3 bases and J by 8 bases, with 18 bases between. Per germline, CDR1 SGHRS and CDR2 YFSETQ. The CDR3 loop spans 15 amino acids.

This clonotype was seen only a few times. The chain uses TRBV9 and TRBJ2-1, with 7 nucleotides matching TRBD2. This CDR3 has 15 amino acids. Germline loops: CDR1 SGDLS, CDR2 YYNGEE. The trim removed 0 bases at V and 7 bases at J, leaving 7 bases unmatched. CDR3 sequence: CASSVEWGGRNEQFF. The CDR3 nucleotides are TGTGCCAGCAGCGTAGAGTGGGGGGGTAGAAATGAGCAGTTCTTC.